The next 7 T cell receptor beta chains were all read from a single sample in a study of regulatory T cells in long-lasting Graves disease. Relying on iRepertoire HTBI primers and Arm-PCR of CDR3 regions, the team built TCR beta libraries. MiXCR was run by TCRdb on the multiplex PCR reads, yielding one entry per CDR3 protein. The sample carries just over 600,000 distinct CDR3 sequences, 15% to 20% recorded once. As to time point: newly diagnosed GD, antithyroid drugs for less than 3 months. There was RNA extracted from PBMCs, and the TCR library was made from it. Another study also made use of these data, one on T cells in Graves' hyperthyroidism and ophthalmopathy.

The sample consisted of peripheral blood mononuclear cells (PBMCs), taken at new diagnosis, from a patient treated with antithyroid drugs. All receptors derive from a woman in her 30s with Graves disease.

The sample holds a few counts of this clonotype. This chain uses TRBV3-1 with TRBJ2-1; tentatively, D is TRBD2 (5 bases). The CDR3 consists of 13 residues. The V end was cut by 6 bases, the J end by 9 bases, with 15 bases between. Germline V CDR1 and CDR2: LGHDT, YNNKEL (reference sequence). As DNA, the CDR3 is TGTGCCAGCAGTCCCGGGATCCTCGTTGAGCAGTTCTTC. The encoded protein is CASSPGILVEQFF.

This clonotype was seen only a few times. The J gene is TRBJ2-5, the V gene TRBV10-3; D unresolved. V dropped 5 bases and J dropped 3 bases, with 10 bases sitting between them. Germline CDR1 and CDR2: ENHRY and SYGVKD. The CDR3 is 13 residues long. The CDR3 protein is CAISPAGEETQYF. The CDR3 DNA sequence: TGTGCCATCAGTCCTGCAGGTGAAGAGACCCAGTACTTC.

This clonotype was detected a few times. The V and J genes are TRBV20-1 and TRBJ2-2; TRBD2 might be the D (5 bases). Germline-derived CDR1 and CDR2 are DFQATT and SNEGSKA (reference sequence). V shed 8 bases and J shed 3 bases, with 10 bases lying between them. CDR3 length: 12 amino acids. The CDR3 here is CSLFGDTGELFF. The CDR3 bases are TGCAGTCTGTTCGGGGACACCGGGGAGCTGTTTTTT.

The sample holds many counts of this clonotype. The V call is TRBV2, the J call TRBJ2-3; D is possibly TRBD2 (5 bases). CDR1 SNHLY and CDR2 FYNNEI come from the germline V gene. The CDR3 spans 15 residues. With 6 bases removed from V and 2 bases from J, the gap between germline ends came to 15 bases. The CDR3 DNA follows: TGTGCCAGCAGGATTCGGGGTCTGCCCACAGATACGCAGTATTTT. The encoded protein is CASRIRGLPTDTQYF.

The sample holds many counts of this clonotype. This chain connects TRBV28 to TRBJ2-7; TRBD1 matches 8 bases. Germline CDR1 and CDR2: MDHEN and SYDVKM. Unmatched junction bases numbered 9, after V lost 4 bases and J lost 4 bases. The CDR3 runs 15 residues. The CDR3 DNA sequence: TGTGCCAGCAGTTATAGGCAGGGGGCTTCGTACGAGCAGTACTTC. Its protein product is CASSYRQGASYEQYF.

The chain uses TRBV12-3 or TRBV12-4 and TRBJ1-6; D not resolved. With 10 bases removed from V and 7 bases from J, the gap between germline ends came to 14 bases. The CDR3 consists of 13 residues. The CDR3 region has the DNA TGTGCCACCCGTTCGGTAAACAATTCACCCCTCCACTTT. Translated: CATRSVNNSPLHF.

This clonotype was detected many times. V gene TRBV5-5 combines with J gene TRBJ1-1; D gene ambiguous. CDR1 SGHKS and CDR2 YYEKEE come from the germline V gene (reference sequence). V was trimmed by 7 bases and J by 5 bases, leaving 9 bases between them. This CDR3 is built from 11 residues. The CDR3 spells CASVERTEAFF. The CDR3 nucleotides read TGTGCCAGCGTAGAGAGGACTGAAGCTTTCTTT.